The next 9 T cell receptor beta chains were all read from a single sample in a study of vaccination effects on CD4 cells after COVID-19. The antigens these receptors bind are not known. Clones were read by immunoSEQ multiplex PCR, and TCRdb kept only the in-frame ones, dropping some. The sample has about 45,000 clones, over 60% seen once; the top ten hold less than 10%. Culture proceeded for nine to ten days, and CD4+ T cells were then isolated. Vaccination of participants consisted of two doses of either the BNT162b2 or mRNA-1273 vaccine. The source material was CD4+ T cells from PBMCs cultured without peptide, sampled after COVID-19 vaccination. The receptors were sampled from a human donor who received a COVID-19 vaccine.

V and J are TRBV5-1 and TRBJ2-5; TRBD1 is a possible D gene (6 bases). The CDR3 totals 17 residues. Trimming removed 5 bases at V and 2 bases at J, with 22 bases between. Germline CDR1 and CDR2: SGHRS and YFSETQ. In DNA form, the CDR3 reads TGCGCCAGCAGGACTGGAAGTGCAGGGGTCCCACAAGAGACCCAGTACTTC. It yields the protein CASRTGSAGVPQETQYF.

The chain couples TRBV3-1 (or the pseudogene TRBV3-2) to TRBJ1-5; D gene ambiguous. Germline V gene lookup returns CDR1 LGHDT and CDR2 YNNKEL (reference sequence). V shed 2 bases and J shed 2 bases, with 4 bases lying between them. This CDR3 has 13 residues. The CDR3 bases are TGTGCCAGCAGCCAACGAGGCAATCAGCCCCAGCATTTT. It specifies CASSQRGNQPQHF.

This sequence joins TRBV12-3 or TRBV12-4 and TRBJ2-7; 11 nucleotides line up with TRBD2. The CDR3 spans 13 residues. V lost 4 bases to trimming and J lost 12 bases; unmatched junction nucleotides: 8. The CDR3 DNA reads as TGTGCCAGCAGTTCGACTAGCGGGAAATTTCGGTACTTC. This codes for CASSSTSGKFRYF.

The V gene is TRBV6-5, the J gene TRBJ1-2; TRBD1 matches 7 bases. The CDR3 spans 14 residues. Germline V gene sequence: CDR1 MNHEY, CDR2 SVGAGI. Trimming cost V 7 bases and J 5 bases; bases outside gene matches: 10. CDR3 coding DNA: TGTGCCAGCAACACGAGAAGGACAGGTTATGGCTACACCTTC. Protein product: CASNTRRTGYGYTF.

This clone was counted a single time. This chain uses TRBV7-2 with TRBJ2-2; maybe TRBD1 (5 bases). The CDR3 runs to 17 residues. Trimming left V 6 bases short and J 6 bases short, with 23 bases between. Per germline, CDR1 SGHTA and CDR2 FQGNSA. The CDR3 DNA is TGTGCCAGCAGGATATATACGGCAGGGTTTGTCCCCGGGGAGCTGTTTTTT. Its translation is CASRIYTAGFVPGELFF.

V and J are TRBV6-5 and TRBJ2-5, with D perhaps matching TRBD2 (7 bases). Looked up from germline, CDR1 is MNHEY and CDR2 is SVGAGI. Trimming removed 6 bases from V and 2 bases from J, with 16 bases in between. This CDR3 has 15 amino acids. The CDR3 coding sequence is TGTGCCAGCAGCGACGGGGCGGGGGCTCAAGAGACCCAGTACTTC. Its translation: CASSDGAGAQETQYF.

The chain employs TRBV7-9 and TRBJ2-7, with D possibly TRBD1 on 6 matching bases. The CDR3 spans 16 residues. Trimming shortened V by 5 bases and J by 0 bases, and 17 bases separated the two germline ends. Germline assignment: CDR1 SEHNR and CDR2 FQNEAQ (reference sequence). CDR3 DNA: TGTGCCAGCAGCCTGAGTCCCAGGACAGACTCCTACGAGCAGTACTTC. Its translation is CASSLSPRTDSYEQYF.

The chain carries TRBV3-1 (or the pseudogene TRBV3-2) and TRBJ2-1, with 8 bases lining up with TRBD1. The CDR3 covers 16 residues. The V segment lost 4 bases and the J segment 0 bases; nucleotides outside the gene matches: 5. CDR1 and CDR2 from the germline V gene are LGHDT and YNNKEL (reference sequence). The CDR3 sequence: CASSPGQASSYNEQFF. Here the CDR3 DNA reads TGTGCCAGCAGCCCGGGACAGGCGAGCTCCTACAATGAGCAGTTCTTC.

The rearrangement links TRBV20-1 to TRBJ2-3; D call uncertain. Trimming shortened V by 2 bases and J by 6 bases, and 6 bases separated the two germline ends. Germline CDR1 reads DFQATT; CDR2 reads SNEGSKA (reference sequence). The CDR3 has 11 amino acids. CDR3 sequence (DNA): TGCAGTGCTAGAAGACGGGATACGCAGTATTTT. Its translation is CSARRRDTQYF.